This entry lists 2 T cell receptor beta chains sequenced from one sample in a study of cytomegalovirus exposure and HLA in healthy donors. Researchers ran the PCR with 60 Vbeta and 13 Jbeta primers. Here immunoSEQ multiplex PCR was the method, and the copy in TCRdb shows in-frame clones only, minus some. The data show roughly 100,000 clones, roughly four fifths seen once. Sequences were obtained from PBMCs. These receptor sequences come from a man aged 35-49 years in good health and CMV-seropositive.

In this sample, this clone turned up a few times. The chain is built from TRBV6-1 and TRBJ2-1, with 8 positions matching TRBD1. The CDR3 spans 15 residues. CDR1 and CDR2 from the germline V gene are MNHNS and SASEGT. J gave up 0 bases and V 6 bases, and 4 bases lay outside the gene matches. The CDR3 loop is CASSTTGGSYNEQFF. The CDR3 bases are TGTGCCAGCAGCACCACAGGGGGCTCCTACAATGAGCAGTTCTTC.

The CDR3 coding sequence is TGTGCCAGCAGCCCTGGGACAGGGGCCGATACGCAGTATTTT. Residues: CASSPGTGADTQYF. V and J are TRBV7-6 and TRBJ2-3, with 10 positions matching TRBD1. The trim removed 5 bases at V and 6 bases at J, leaving 5 bases unmatched. This CDR3 spans 14 amino acids. Germline V CDR1 and CDR2: SGHVS, FNYEAQ.